The T cell receptor (beta chain) under discussion was sequenced for a study of blood T cell repertoires in COVID-19. Looking at the study overall: Acute-phase and convalescent COVID-19 samples originated in the United States, Italy and Spain.

The age range of participants was about 18 to 100 years, with residence in some 25 US areas. Original processing notes: Estimation of nucleated cell counts relied on the amplification of reference gene primers. Clones were sequenced by immunoSEQ multiplex PCR, and TCRdb holds only the in-frame ones, with some missing. The DNA gave D and trimming, while V, J and clone size come from that table. The data show some 200,000 clones, with roughly nine tenths seen just once and about 2.2% held by the top ten. Germline V gives CDR1 SGDLS, CDR2 YYNGEE. The CDR3 spans 15 residues. V was trimmed by 4 bases and J by 0 bases, leaving 14 bases between them. The sample holds many counts of this clone.

The chain recombines TRBV9 with TRBJ2-7; perhaps TRBD2 as D (6 bases). The clonotype was recovered from a woman in her twenties or thirties who had recovered from COVID-19. Sequences were obtained from PBMCs or T cells enriched from blood (not recorded which). Here the CDR3 reads CASSPRDSSSYEQYF. As DNA, the CDR3 is TGTGCCAGCAGCCCCAGGGACTCCAGCTCCTACGAGCAGTACTTC.